This T cell receptor beta chain was obtained from a study of cytomegalovirus exposure and HLA in healthy donors. Study-wide results and caveats: A later analysis associated under 20,000 TCR beta sequences with HLA alleles at a 0.05 false discovery rate.

The CDR3 covers 16 residues. V lost 3 bases and J lost 3; bases outside the gene matches: 7. Germline V gene sequence: CDR1 SGHTA, CDR2 FQGNSA. With respect to this clone: Antigen unknown.

The PCR ran on 60 Vbeta and 13 Jbeta primers. Using immunoSEQ multiplex PCR, the repertoire was profiled, and TCRdb retains in-frame clones only, with some absent. The data contain some 150,000 clones, 82% of them singletons. The chain employs TRBV7-2 and TRBJ2-7, with TRBD2 matching over 11 bases. Sequencing used PBMCs. This sequence originates from a woman aged 50 to 65 in good health and CMV-seropositive. Written as DNA, the CDR3 is TGTGCCAGCAGCTTCCTACCTAGCGGGGGGTTCTACGAGCAGTACTTC. This sequence encodes CASSFLPSGGFYEQYF.